The present TCR beta chain was sequenced within a study of Ad26.COV2.S vaccination and SARS-CoV-2 variants. Study results and caveats: Vaccinated and placebo-treated recipients had similar non-spike TCR breadth. Placebo recipients showed lower spike-specific TCR breadth than vaccinees. Possible underestimation of total T cell responses by the TCR breadth and depth analyses was noted.

The protocol was immunoSEQ multiplex PCR, while the TCRdb copy is restricted to in-frame clones and leaves out a portion. The sample contains some 640,000 clones, about 90% of which appear only once. In regard to this clone: Its matching antigen is unknown.

The treatment denotes: some 19 received Ad26.COV2.S at low or high dose, single or two shots; about five received placebo; per-sample allocation not given. Specimen acquisition occurred on day 63 following the initial vaccine or placebo injection. The sample came from a Boston adult aged 18-55 years. Germline V gene data show CDR1 as MNHNY and CDR2 as SVGAGI (reference sequence). The CDR3 length is 15 residues. Germline trimming cut 6 bases from V and 3 bases from J; bases unmatched to any gene: 10. The specimen was peripheral blood, collected in a trial of Ad26.COV2.S vaccine versus placebo. The receptor comes from a person between 18 and 59 years old who received the Ad26.COV2.S COVID-19 vaccine or a placebo. The gene calls are TRBV6-6 and TRBJ2-7; TRBD2 matches 8 bases. The CDR3 DNA is TGTGCCAGCAGACAAGGACAGCGGGAGCACTACGAGCAGTACTTC. This codes for CASRQGQREHYEQYF.